The present T cell receptor (beta chain) was sequenced within a study of PD-L1 blockade in urothelial cancer. Across the study: Male sex and bladder-origin urothelial cancer were recorded for about nine tenths of the roughly 29 patients.

Time point specified: pretreatment peripheral blood. The method was immunoSEQ multiplex PCR; TCRdb's version includes in-frame clones alone and lacks a portion of them. This table holds about 130,000 clones, around 84% found once. CDR1 is SGHVS and CDR2 is FQNEAQ in the germline V gene. The CDR3 spans 16 residues. Trimming removed 0 bases from V and 7 bases from J, with 18 bases in between. The chain links TRBV7-8 to TRBJ2-5, with D possibly TRBD2 on 6 matching bases. Sequenced material: PBMCs, taken around atezolizumab (anti-PD-L1) treatment. The TCR originated in a man aged 45-65 years with urothelial cancer. CDR3: CASSLAGRDVRGTQYF. The CDR3 bases are TGTGCCAGCAGCTTAGCGGGGCGGGATGTACGTGGGACCCAGTACTTC. Filled out from reference TRBV7-8 and TRBJ2-5, the complete variable domain reads GAGVSQSPRYKVAKRGQDVALRCDPISGHVSLFWYQQALGQGPEFLTYFQNEAQLDKSGLPSDRFFAERPEGSVSTLKIQRTQQEDSAVYLCASSLAGRDVRGTQYFGPGTRLLVL.